Below are 5 T cell receptor beta chains sequenced from a single sample in a study of neurological immune-mediated disorders. TCRdb ran MiXCR on the 5' RACE reads and lists one entry per CDR3 protein. Of roughly 52,000 distinct CDR3 sequences listed, under 5% are singletons. What was sequenced was CD4+ T cells from blood. The receptors were gathered from a woman aged 40 to 49 with multiple sclerosis.

This clonotype was picked up many times. This chain connects TRBV5-1 to TRBJ2-7; D assignment may be TRBD1 or TRBD2 (5 bases each). Germline values: CDR1 SGHRS, CDR2 YFSETQ. Deletions cut 7 bases from V and 2 bases from J, with 10 bases between. The CDR3 length is 12 residues. In DNA, the CDR3 is TGCGCCAGCGCCAAGGGACCCTACGAGCAGTACTTC. This gives the protein CASAKGPYEQYF.

This clonotype was recorded many times. J is TRBJ1-1 and V is TRBV15, with 10 bases matching TRBD1. From germline, CDR1 is LNHNV and CDR2 YYDKDF (reference sequence). The CDR3 extends over 13 amino acids. The V segment lost 7 bases and the J segment 7 bases; nucleotides outside the gene matches: 6. The CDR3 loop reads CATKTTGGIEAFF. The CDR3 coding sequence is TGTGCCACCAAGACGACAGGGGGCATTGAAGCTTTCTTT.

The genes are TRBV6-6 and TRBJ1-2; the D is unclear. CDR1 and CDR2 from the germline V gene are MNHNY and SVGAGI (reference sequence). The V end was cut by 2 bases, the J end by 8 bases, with 18 bases between. The CDR3 runs to 15 residues. CDR3: CASSYPTSANRGYTF. The CDR3 DNA is TGTGCCAGCAGTTACCCCACCTCAGCCAATCGCGGCTACACCTTC.

This clonotype showed up many times. The J gene is TRBJ2-1, the V gene TRBV20-1; 7 bases are shared with TRBD1. Per germline, CDR1 DFQATT and CDR2 SNEGSKA (reference sequence). CDR3 size: 13 residues. V dropped 6 bases and J dropped 7; count of bases not matched to a gene: 9. The CDR3 reads CSAPGRGSNEQFF. CDR3 sequence (DNA): TGCAGTGCCCCCGGCAGGGGGTCGAATGAGCAGTTCTTC.

This clonotype was found many times. CDR3 amino acids: CASRRGTSGGLRRETQYF. The CDR3 coding sequence is TGTGCCAGCAGACGTGGGACTAGCGGGGGGCTAAGAAGAGAGACCCAGTACTTC. This chain joins TRBV7-2 and TRBJ2-5; 15 bases are a match to TRBD2. V lost 6 bases to trimming and J lost 4 bases; unmatched junction nucleotides: 12. Germline CDR1 reads SGHTA; CDR2 reads FQGNSA. This CDR3 comprises 18 residues. Drawing the rest from reference TRBV7-2 and TRBJ2-5, the complete variable domain is GAGVSQSPSNKVTEKGKDVELRCDPISGHTALYWYRQSLGQGLEFLIYFQGNSAPDKSGLPSDRFSAERTGGSVSTLTIQRTQQEDSAVYLCASRRGTSGGLRRETQYFGPGTRLLVL.